This TCR beta chain derives from a study of T cell responses to AZD1222 COVID-19 vaccine. This CDR3 has 13 residues. V was pared by 8 bases and J by 7 bases, with 8 bases of the junction left unmatched. The table came from immunoSEQ multiplex PCR; TCRdb's copy has only in-frame clones and leaves some out. The sample holds around 160,000 clones; roughly 91% are singletons and the top ten take about 2.1%. The chain carries TRBV12-3 or TRBV12-4 and TRBJ2-3; 8 nucleotides agree with TRBD1. This receptor was identified in an adult in good health. The specimen was peripheral blood, collected on day 0 of AZD1222 vaccination. CDR3 residues: CASQGANRYTQYF. CDR3 DNA sequence: TGTGCCAGCCAGGGGGCGAACCGGTATACGCAGTATTTT.